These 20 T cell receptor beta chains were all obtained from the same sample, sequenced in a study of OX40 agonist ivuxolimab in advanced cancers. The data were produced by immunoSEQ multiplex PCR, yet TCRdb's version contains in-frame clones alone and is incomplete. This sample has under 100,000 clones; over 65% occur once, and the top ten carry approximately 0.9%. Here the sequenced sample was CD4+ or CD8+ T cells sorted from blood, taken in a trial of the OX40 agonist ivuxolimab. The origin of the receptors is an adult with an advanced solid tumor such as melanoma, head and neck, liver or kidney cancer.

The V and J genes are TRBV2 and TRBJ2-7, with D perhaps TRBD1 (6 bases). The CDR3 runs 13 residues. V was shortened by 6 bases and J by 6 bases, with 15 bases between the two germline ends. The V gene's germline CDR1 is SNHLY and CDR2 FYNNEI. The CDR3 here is CASSVLTGLEQYF. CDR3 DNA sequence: TGTGCCAGCAGCGTCCTAACAGGGCTCGAGCAGTACTTC.

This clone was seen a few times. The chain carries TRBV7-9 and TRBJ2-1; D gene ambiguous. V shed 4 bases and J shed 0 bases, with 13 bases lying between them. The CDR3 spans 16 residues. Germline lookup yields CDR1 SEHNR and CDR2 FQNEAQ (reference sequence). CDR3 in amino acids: CASSSAAANSYNEQFF. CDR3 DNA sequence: TGTGCCAGCAGCTCCGCCGCAGCAAACTCCTACAATGAGCAGTTCTTC.

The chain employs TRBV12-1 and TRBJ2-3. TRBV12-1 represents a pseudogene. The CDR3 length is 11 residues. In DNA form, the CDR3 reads TGTGCCAGCAGCTGCACAGATACGCAGTATTTT. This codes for CASSCTDTQYF.

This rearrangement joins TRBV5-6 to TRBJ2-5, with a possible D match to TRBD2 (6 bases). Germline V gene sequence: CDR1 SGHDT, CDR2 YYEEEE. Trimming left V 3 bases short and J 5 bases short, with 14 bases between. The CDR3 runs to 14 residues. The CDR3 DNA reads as TGTGCCAGCAGCTCAACATTAGCGGAGGAGACCCAGTACTTC. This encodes CASSSTLAEETQYF.

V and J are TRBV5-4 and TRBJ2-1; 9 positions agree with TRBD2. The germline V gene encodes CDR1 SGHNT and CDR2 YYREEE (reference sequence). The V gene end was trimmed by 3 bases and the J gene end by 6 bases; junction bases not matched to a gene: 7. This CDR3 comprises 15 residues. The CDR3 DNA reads TGTGCCAGCAGCTCTGCGGGGGGGCTGATCAATGAGCAGTTCTTC. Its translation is CASSSAGGLINEQFF.

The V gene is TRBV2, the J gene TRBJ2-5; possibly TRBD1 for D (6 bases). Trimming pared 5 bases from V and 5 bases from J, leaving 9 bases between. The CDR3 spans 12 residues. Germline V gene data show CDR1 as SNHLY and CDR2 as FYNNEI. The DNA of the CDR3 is TGTGCCAGCAGTCTGCAGGGGGAGACCCAGTACTTC. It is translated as CASSLQGETQYF.

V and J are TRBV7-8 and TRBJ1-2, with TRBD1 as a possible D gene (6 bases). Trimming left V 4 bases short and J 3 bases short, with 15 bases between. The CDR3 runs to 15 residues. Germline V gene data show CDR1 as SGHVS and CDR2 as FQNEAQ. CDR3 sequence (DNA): TGTGCCAGCAGCTGGTTACAGGGTGCGGACTATGGCTACACCTTC. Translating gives CASSWLQGADYGYTF.

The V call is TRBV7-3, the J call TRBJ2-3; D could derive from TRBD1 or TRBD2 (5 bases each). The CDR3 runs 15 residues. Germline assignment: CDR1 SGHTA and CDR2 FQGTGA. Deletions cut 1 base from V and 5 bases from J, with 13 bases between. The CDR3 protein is CASSLRDEEGDTQYF. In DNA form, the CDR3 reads TGTGCCAGCAGCTTAAGGGACGAAGAAGGAGATACGCAGTATTTT.

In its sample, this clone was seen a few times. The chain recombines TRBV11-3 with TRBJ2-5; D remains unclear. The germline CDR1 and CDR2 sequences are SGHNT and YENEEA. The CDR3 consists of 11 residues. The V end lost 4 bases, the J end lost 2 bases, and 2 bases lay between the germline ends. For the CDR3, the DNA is TGTGCCAGCAGCTGGCAAGAGACCCAGTACTTC. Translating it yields CASSWQETQYF.

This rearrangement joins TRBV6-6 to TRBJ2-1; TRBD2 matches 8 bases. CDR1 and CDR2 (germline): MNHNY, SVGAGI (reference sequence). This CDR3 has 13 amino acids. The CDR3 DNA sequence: TGTGCGGCTAGCGGGCTTTCCTACAATGAGCAGTTCTTC. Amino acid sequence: CAASGLSYNEQFF.

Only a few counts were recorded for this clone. Here the CDR3 reads CASSYSGRTLDEQYF. CDR3 DNA sequence: TGTGCCAGCAGTTACTCGGGCCGAACTCTGGACGAGCAGTACTTC. The V and J genes are TRBV6-5 and TRBJ2-7; no clear D gene. The CDR3 is made up of 15 amino acids. Between the trimmed V and J ends, which lost 0 bases and 5 bases, there was a span of 14 bases. Per germline, CDR1 MNHEY and CDR2 SVGAGI.

CDR3 DNA sequence: TGCGCCAGCAGCTTGAGACAGGGGGGCTACAATGAGCAGTTCTTC. Translated: CASSLRQGGYNEQFF. The chain recombines TRBV5-1 with TRBJ2-1, with 9 bases aligning to TRBD1. The V gene's germline CDR1 is SGHRS and CDR2 YFSETQ. The ends lost 1 base at V and 3 bases at J; junction bases unmatched: 2. The length of the CDR3 is 15 residues.

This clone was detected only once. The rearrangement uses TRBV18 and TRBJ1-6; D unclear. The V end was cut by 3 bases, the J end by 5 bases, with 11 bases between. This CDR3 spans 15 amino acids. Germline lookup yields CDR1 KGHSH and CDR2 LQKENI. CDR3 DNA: TGTGCCAGCTCACCCCCGGGAACAGATAATTCACCCCTCCACTTT. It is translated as CASSPPGTDNSPLHF.

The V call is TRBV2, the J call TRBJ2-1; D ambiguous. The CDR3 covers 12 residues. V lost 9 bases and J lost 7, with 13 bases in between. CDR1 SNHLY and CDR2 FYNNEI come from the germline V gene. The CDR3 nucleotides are TGTGCCAGTAAGGACGGCCATAATGAGCAGTTCTTC. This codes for CASKDGHNEQFF.

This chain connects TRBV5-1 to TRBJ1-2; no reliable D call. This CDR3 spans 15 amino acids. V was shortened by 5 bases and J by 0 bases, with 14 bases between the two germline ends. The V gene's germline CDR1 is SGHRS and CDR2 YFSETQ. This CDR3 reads CASRPLVAPNYGYTF. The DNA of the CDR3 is TGCGCCAGCAGACCTCTTGTGGCGCCTAACTATGGCTACACCTTC.

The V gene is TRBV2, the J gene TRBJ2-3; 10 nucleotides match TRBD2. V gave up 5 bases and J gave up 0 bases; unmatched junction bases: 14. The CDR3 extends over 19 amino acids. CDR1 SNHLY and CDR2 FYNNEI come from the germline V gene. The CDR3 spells CASSPTWPSGGLSTDTQYF. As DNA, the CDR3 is TGTGCCAGCAGTCCTACCTGGCCTAGCGGGGGCCTTAGCACAGATACGCAGTATTTT. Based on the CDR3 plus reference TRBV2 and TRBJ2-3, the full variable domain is EPEVTQTPSHQVTQMGQEVILRCVPISNHLYFYWYRQILGQKVEFLVSFYNNEISEKSEIFDDQFSVERPDGSNFTLKIRSTKLEDSAMYFCASSPTWPSGGLSTDTQYFGPGTRLTVL.

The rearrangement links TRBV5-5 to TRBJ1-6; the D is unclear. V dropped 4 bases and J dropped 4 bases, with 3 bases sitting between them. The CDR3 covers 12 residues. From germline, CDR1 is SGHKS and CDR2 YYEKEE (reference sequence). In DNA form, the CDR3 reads TGTGCCAGCAGCCCATATAATTCACCCCTCCACTTT. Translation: CASSPYNSPLHF.

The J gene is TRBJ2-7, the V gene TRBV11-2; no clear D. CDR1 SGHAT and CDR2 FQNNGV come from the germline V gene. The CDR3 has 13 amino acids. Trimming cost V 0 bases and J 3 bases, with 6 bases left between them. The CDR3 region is CASSLDPDYEQYF. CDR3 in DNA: TGTGCCAGCAGCTTAGATCCTGACTACGAGCAGTACTTC.

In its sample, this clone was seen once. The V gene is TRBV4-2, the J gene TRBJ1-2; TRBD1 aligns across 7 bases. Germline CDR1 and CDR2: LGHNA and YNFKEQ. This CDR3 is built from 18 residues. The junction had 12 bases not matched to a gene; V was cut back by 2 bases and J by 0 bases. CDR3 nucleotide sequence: TGTGCCAGCAGCCAACACACCGGGACAGAGGTGACTAACTATGGCTACACCTTC. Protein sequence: CASSQHTGTEVTNYGYTF.

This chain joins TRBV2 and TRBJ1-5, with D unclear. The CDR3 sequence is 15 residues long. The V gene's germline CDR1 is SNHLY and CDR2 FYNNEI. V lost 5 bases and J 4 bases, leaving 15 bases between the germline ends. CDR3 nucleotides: TGTGCCAGCAGTATCCAGAGCGGAACGAATCAGCCCCAGCATTTT. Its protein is CASSIQSGTNQPQHF.